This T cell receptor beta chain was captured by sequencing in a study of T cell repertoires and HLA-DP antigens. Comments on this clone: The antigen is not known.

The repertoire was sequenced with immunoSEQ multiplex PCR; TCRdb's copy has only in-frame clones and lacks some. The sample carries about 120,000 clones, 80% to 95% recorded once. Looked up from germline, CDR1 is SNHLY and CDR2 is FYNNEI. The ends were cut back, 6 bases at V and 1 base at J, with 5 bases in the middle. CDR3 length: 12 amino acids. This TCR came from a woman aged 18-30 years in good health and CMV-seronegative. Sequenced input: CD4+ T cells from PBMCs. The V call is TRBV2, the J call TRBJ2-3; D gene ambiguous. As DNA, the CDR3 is TGTGCCAGCAGGAAGGGCACAGATACGCAGTATTTT. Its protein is CASRKGTDTQYF.